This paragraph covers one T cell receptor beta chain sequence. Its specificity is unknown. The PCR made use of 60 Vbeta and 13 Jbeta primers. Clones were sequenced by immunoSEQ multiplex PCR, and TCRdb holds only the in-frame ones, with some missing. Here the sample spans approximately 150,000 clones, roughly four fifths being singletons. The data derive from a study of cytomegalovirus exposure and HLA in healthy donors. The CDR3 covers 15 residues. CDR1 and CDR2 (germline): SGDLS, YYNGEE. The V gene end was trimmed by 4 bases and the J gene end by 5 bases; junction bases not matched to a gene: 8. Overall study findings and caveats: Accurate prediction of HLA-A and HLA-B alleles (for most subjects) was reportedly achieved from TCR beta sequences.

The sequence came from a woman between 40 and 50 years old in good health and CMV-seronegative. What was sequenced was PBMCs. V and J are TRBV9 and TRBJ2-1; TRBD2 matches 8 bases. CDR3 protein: CASSPTSGVHNEQFF. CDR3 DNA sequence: TGTGCCAGCAGCCCAACTAGCGGAGTTCACAATGAGCAGTTCTTC.